This TCR beta chain was recovered during a study of shared clonotypes between healthy human individuals. Replicate PCRs from sorted subsets contained roughly 200 ng DNA, which is some 30,000 T cell genomes. Data came from immunoSEQ multiplex PCR; TCRdb stores just in-frame clones and leaves some out. Among about 960,000 clones listed, around 80% were seen once. Sequencing was carried out using memory CD4+ T cells sorted from blood. Specified subset: CD45RA-negative fraction. This clonotype was sampled from a man between 18 and 29 years old in good health.

CDR3 DNA: TGTGCCAGCAGCTACGGGGGGCTAGCGGGAGGACCCGATGAGCAGTTCTTC. It translates to CASSYGGLAGGPDEQFF. The chain is built from TRBV5-4 and TRBJ2-1; 11 nucleotides line up with TRBD2. The CDR3 totals 17 residues. Per germline, CDR1 SGHNT and CDR2 YYREEE (reference sequence). V shed 3 bases and J 8 bases; nucleotides not matched to a gene: 13.